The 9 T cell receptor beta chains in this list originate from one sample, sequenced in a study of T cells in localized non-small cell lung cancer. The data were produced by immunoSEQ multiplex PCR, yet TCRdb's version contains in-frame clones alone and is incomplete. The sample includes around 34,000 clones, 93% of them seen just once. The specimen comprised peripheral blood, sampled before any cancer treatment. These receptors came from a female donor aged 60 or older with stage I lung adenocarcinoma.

The CDR3 loop reads CAIRKKADTQYF. For the CDR3, the DNA is TGTGCCATCAGGAAGAAAGCGGACACGCAGTATTTT. The chain uses TRBV10-3 and TRBJ2-3, with a tentative D call TRBD2 (5 bases). The V gene lost 6 bases and the J gene lost 9 bases, with 13 bases spanning the gap. This CDR3 is 12 amino acids long. Germline V gene data show CDR1 as ENHRY and CDR2 as SYGVKD.

The CDR3 region is CASSYGTDYTGELFF. The CDR3 nucleotides read TGTGCCAGCAGCTACGGGACCGATTACACCGGGGAGCTGTTTTTT. The V and J genes are TRBV7-6 and TRBJ2-2; possibly TRBD1 or TRBD2 for D (5 bases each). Germline values: CDR1 SGHVS, CDR2 FNYEAQ. The length of the CDR3 is 15 residues. V lost 4 bases to trimming and J lost 3 bases, with 12 bases between them. The full variable domain, its missing parts supplied by reference TRBV7-6 and TRBJ2-2, is GAGVSQSPRYKVTKRGQDVALRCDPISGHVSLYWYRQALGQGPEFLTYFNYEAQQDKSGLPNDRFSAERPEGSISTLTIQRTEQRDSAMYRCASSYGTDYTGELFFGEGSRLTVL.

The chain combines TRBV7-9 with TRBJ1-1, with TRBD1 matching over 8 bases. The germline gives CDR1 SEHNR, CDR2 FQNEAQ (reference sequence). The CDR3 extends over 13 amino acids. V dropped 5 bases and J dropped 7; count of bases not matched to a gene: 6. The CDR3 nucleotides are TGTGCCAGCAGCCAACAGGGGGTGGGTGAAGCTTTCTTT. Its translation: CASSQQGVGEAFF.

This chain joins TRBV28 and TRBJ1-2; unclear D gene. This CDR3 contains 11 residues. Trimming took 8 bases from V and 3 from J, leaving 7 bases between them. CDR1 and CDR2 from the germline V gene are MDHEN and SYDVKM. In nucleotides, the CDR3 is TGTGCCAGCGGACTGGACTATGGCTACACCTTC. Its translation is CASGLDYGYTF.

CDR3 residues: CASTRAGATDTQYF. CDR3 DNA sequence: TGCGCCAGCACCAGAGCGGGCGCCACAGATACGCAGTATTTT. The gene calls are TRBV10-2 and TRBJ2-3; tentatively, D is TRBD2 (6 bases). V lost 7 bases, J lost 2 bases, and 13 bases lay in between. The CDR3 runs to 14 residues. Germline CDR1 is WSHSY and CDR2 is SAAADI.

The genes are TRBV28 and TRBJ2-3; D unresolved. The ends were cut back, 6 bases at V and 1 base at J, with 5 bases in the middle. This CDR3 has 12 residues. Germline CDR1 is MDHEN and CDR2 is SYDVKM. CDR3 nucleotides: TGTGCCAGCAGCCTGGGCACAGATACGCAGTATTTT. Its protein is CASSLGTDTQYF. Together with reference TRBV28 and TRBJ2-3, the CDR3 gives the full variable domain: DVKVTQSSRYLVKRTGEKVFLECVQDMDHENMFWYRQDPGLGLRLIYFSYDVKMKEKGDIPEGYSVSREKKERFSLILESASTNQTSMYLCASSLGTDTQYFGPGTRLTVL.

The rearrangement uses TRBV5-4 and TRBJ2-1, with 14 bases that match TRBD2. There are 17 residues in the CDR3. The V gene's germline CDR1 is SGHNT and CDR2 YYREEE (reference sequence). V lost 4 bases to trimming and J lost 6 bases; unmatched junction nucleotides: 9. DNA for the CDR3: TGTGCCAGCAGCCCGACCCTGACTAGCGGGGGGGCCAATGAGCAGTTCTTC. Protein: CASSPTLTSGGANEQFF. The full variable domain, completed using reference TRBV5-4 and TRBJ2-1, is ETGVTQSPTHLIKTRGQQVTLRCSSQSGHNTVSWYQQALGQGPQFIFQYYREEENGRGNFPPRFSGLQFPNYSSELNVNALELDDSALYLCASSPTLTSGGANEQFFGPGTRLTVL.

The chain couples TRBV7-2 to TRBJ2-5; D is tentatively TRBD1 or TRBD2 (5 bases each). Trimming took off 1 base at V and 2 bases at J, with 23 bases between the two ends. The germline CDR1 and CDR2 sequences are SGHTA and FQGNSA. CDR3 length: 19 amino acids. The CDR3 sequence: CASSLVSRDGRLRQETQYF. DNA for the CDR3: TGTGCCAGCAGCTTAGTTTCTAGGGACGGAAGACTACGTCAAGAGACCCAGTACTTC.

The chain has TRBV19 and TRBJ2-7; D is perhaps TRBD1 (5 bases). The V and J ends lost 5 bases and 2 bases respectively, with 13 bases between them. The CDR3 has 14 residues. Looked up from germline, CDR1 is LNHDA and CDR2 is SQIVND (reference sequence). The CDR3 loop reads CASSYYRQTYEQYV. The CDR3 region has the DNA TGTGCCAGTAGTTATTACAGACAGACCTACGAGCAGTACGTC.